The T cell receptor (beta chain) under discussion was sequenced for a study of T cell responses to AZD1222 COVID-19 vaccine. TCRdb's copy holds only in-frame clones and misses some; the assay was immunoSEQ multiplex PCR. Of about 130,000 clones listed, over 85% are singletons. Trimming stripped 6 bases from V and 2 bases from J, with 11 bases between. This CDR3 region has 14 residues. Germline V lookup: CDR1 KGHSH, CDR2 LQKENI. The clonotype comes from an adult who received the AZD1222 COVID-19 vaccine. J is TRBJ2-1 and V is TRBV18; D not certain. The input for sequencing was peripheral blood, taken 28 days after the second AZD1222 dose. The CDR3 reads CASSPISTYNEQFF. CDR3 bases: TGTGCCAGCTCTCCAATTTCTACCTACAATGAGCAGTTCTTC.